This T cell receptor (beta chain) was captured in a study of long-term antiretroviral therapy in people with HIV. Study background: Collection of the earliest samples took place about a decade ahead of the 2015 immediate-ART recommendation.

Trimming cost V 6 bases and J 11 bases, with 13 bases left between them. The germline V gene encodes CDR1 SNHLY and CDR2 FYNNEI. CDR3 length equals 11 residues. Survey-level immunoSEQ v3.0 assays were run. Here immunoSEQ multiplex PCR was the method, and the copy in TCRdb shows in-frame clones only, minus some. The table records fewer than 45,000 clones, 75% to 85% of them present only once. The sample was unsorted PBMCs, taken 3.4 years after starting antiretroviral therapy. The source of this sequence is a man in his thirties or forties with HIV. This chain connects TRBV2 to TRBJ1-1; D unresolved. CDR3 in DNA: TGTGCCAGCAGCCAGGTAGCTAAGGCTTTCTTT. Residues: CASSQVAKAFF.